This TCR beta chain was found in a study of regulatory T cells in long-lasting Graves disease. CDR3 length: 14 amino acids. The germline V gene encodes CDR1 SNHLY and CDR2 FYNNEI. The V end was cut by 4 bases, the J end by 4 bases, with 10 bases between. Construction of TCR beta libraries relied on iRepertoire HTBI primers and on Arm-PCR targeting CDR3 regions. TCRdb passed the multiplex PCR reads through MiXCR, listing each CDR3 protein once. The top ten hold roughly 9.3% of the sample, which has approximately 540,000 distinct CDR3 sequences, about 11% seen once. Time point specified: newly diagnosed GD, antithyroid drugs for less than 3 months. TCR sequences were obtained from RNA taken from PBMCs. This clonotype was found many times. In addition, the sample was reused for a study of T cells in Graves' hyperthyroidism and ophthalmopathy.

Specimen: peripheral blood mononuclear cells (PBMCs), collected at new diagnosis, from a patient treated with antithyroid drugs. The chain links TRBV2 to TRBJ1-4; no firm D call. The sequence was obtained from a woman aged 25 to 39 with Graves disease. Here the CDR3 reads CASSGAAGNEKLFF. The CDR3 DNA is TGTGCCAGCAGTGGGGCGGCCGGTAATGAAAAACTGTTTTTT.